These 28 T cell receptor beta chains were sequenced from one sample in a study of PD-L1 blockade in urothelial cancer (dated by TCRdb to between 2016 and 2019). The label giving this sample's time point can be read as: peripheral blood 6 weeks after treatment start. Library creation used the immunoSEQ multiplex PCR assay. Imported from immuneACCESS, the table was reduced by TCRdb to in-frame sequences with V and J called. These copies leave out some clones; in studies compared against another copy, an unresolved V gene accounts for under half, and the cause of the remainder is not known. This sample comprises 35,000 to 55,000 clones, about four fifths of them detected only once. The ten largest clones take up around 16% of the sample. The sample consisted of PBMCs, taken around atezolizumab (anti-PD-L1) treatment. The receptors were sampled from a man aged 55 to 70 with urothelial cancer.

Written as DNA, the CDR3 is TGCGCCAGCAGCCAGGGTCAAACAGGGCTGGATCAGCCCCAGCATTTT. Translated: CASSQGQTGLDQPQHF. The chain employs TRBV4-1 and TRBJ1-5; D is possibly TRBD1 (6 bases). The V and J ends lost 3 bases and 5 bases respectively, with 17 bases between them. This CDR3 is built from 16 residues. The germline CDR1 and CDR2 sequences are MGHRA and YSYEKL.

This clone has just a few counts. V is TRBV13 and J is TRBJ2-1; no firm D call. The CDR3 length is 14 residues. Germline assignment: CDR1 PRHDT and CDR2 FYEKMQ (reference sequence). V dropped 8 bases and J dropped 0 bases, with 11 bases sitting between them. In DNA form, the CDR3 reads TGTGCCAGCGGCCGACGGAGCTCCTACAATGAGCAGTTCTTC. Translating gives CASGRRSSYNEQFF.

This sequence joins TRBV6-1 and TRBJ2-5, with 13 bases matching TRBD2. Losses at the gene ends were 4 bases for V and 5 bases for J; bases not matched to a gene: 13. Germline V gene lookup returns CDR1 MNHNS and CDR2 SASEGT. This CDR3 spans 18 amino acids. Here the CDR3 DNA reads TGTGCCAGCAGTGCGCCCCCCAGACTAGCGGGGGGCCAGGAGACCCAGTACTTC. It translates to CASSAPPRLAGGQETQYF.

The rearrangement uses TRBV7-6 and TRBJ2-7, with a possible D match to TRBD2 (6 bases). Trimming left V 5 bases short and J 2 bases short, with 13 bases between. CDR1 and CDR2 (germline): SGHVS, FNYEAQ. The CDR3 is 14 amino acids. The CDR3 protein is CASSPTREAYEQYF. The CDR3 DNA reads TGTGCCAGCAGCCCAACCAGGGAGGCCTACGAGCAGTACTTC.

V is TRBV14 and J is TRBJ2-2; possibly TRBD1 for D (6 bases). The CDR3 contains 15 residues. Germline CDR1 is SGHDN and CDR2 is FVKESK. Trimming took off 3 bases at V and 2 bases at J, with 10 bases between the two ends. CDR3 loop: CASSHRTANTGELFF. For the CDR3, the DNA is TGTGCCAGCAGCCACAGGACAGCAAACACCGGGGAGCTGTTTTTT.

This chain uses TRBV28 with TRBJ1-4, with 7 bases that match TRBD1. V lost 5 bases and J lost 8; bases outside the gene matches: 5. The CDR3 is 13 residues long. From germline, CDR1 is MDHEN and CDR2 SYDVKM. CDR3 amino acids: CASSRQGVEKLFF. CDR3 sequence (DNA): TGTGCCAGCAGTAGACAGGGTGTCGAAAAACTGTTTTTT.

The chain uses TRBV2 and TRBJ2-5; weak D call: TRBD2 (6 bases). The CDR3 extends over 13 amino acids. Germline values: CDR1 SNHLY, CDR2 FYNNEI. Between the trimmed V and J ends, which lost 6 bases and 4 bases, there was a span of 12 bases. The CDR3 spells CASRGLQGETQYF. The CDR3 DNA sequence: TGTGCCAGCAGGGGACTGCAGGGAGAGACCCAGTACTTC.

This clone has only a few counts. The chain has TRBV10-3 and TRBJ1-2; the match to TRBD1 covers 8 bases. The CDR3 spans 12 residues. The V and J ends lost 6 bases and 8 bases, in that order; junction bases with no gene match: 5. Germline V gene data show CDR1 as ENHRY and CDR2 as SYGVKD. CDR3 DNA sequence: TGTGCCATCAGGCAGACAGGGGTCGGCTACACCTTC. Translating gives CAIRQTGVGYTF.

This rearrangement joins TRBV5-1 to TRBJ2-3; a weak D match, TRBD2 (7 bases). The CDR3 has 16 amino acids. V lost 0 bases to trimming and J lost 2 bases, with 13 bases between them. Germline V gives CDR1 SGHRS, CDR2 YFSETQ. CDR3 sequence (DNA): TGCGCCAGCAGCTTGGAGGGGGGGGGCCTCACAGATACGCAGTATTTT. Protein: CASSLEGGGLTDTQYF. Complete variable domain (other parts from reference TRBV5-1 and TRBJ2-3): KAGVTQTPRYLIKTRGQQVTLSCSPISGHRSVSWYQQTPGQGLQFLFEYFSETQRNKGNFPGRFSGRQFSNSRSEMNVSTLELGDSALYLCASSLEGGGLTDTQYFGPGTRLTVL.

The V gene is TRBV15, the J gene TRBJ2-3; TRBD2 agrees at 12 bases. CDR1 is LNHNV and CDR2 is YYDKDF in the germline V gene (reference sequence). V shed 4 bases, J shed 4 bases, and the junction held 6 bases outside the gene matches. This CDR3 comprises 16 residues. CDR3 sequence reads: CATSIGLAGTADTQYF. For the CDR3, the DNA is TGTGCCACCAGCATTGGACTAGCGGGGACGGCAGATACGCAGTATTTT.

V gene TRBV5-1 combines with J gene TRBJ1-6; possible D gene TRBD1, 6 bases. V lost 0 bases to trimming and J lost 8 bases, with 9 bases between them. The length of the CDR3 is 14 residues. CDR1 and CDR2 from the germline V gene are SGHRS and YFSETQ. The CDR3 DNA reads as TGCGCCAGCAGCTTGGGGGCAGGGGATTCACCCCTCCACTTT. Its protein product is CASSLGAGDSPLHF.

The V call is TRBV5-1, the J call TRBJ1-6; a weak D match, TRBD1 (5 bases). V shed 4 bases and J shed 7 bases, with 12 bases lying between them. CDR3 size: 14 residues. Germline CDR1 reads SGHRS; CDR2 reads YFSETQ. This chain's CDR3 is CASSLRVSNSPLHF. CDR3 in DNA: TGCGCCAGCAGCCTCAGGGTTTCAAATTCACCCCTCCACTTT.

V and J are TRBV5-5 and TRBJ2-3; possibly TRBD1 for D (6 bases). V was trimmed by 3 bases and J by 4 bases, leaving 9 bases between them. This CDR3 region has 13 residues. Germline CDR1 reads SGHKS; CDR2 reads YYEKEE (reference sequence). CDR3 nucleotide sequence: TGTGCCAGCAGCTCTGGGGGCGCAGATACGCAGTATTTT. It translates to CASSSGGADTQYF.

The chain employs TRBV28 and TRBJ2-1, with D unresolved. The CDR3 contains 11 residues. Trimming stripped 8 bases from V and 8 bases from J, with 10 bases between. Germline V lookup: CDR1 MDHEN, CDR2 SYDVKM. CDR3 region: CASAGRDEQFF. In DNA form, the CDR3 reads TGTGCCAGCGCTGGCCGGGATGAGCAGTTCTTC. The full variable domain, its missing parts supplied by reference TRBV28 and TRBJ2-1, is DVKVTQSSRYLVKRTGEKVFLECVQDMDHENMFWYRQDPGLGLRLIYFSYDVKMKEKGDIPEGYSVSREKKERFSLILESASTNQTSMYLCASAGRDEQFFGPGTRLTVL.

CDR3: CASSFQGAMNTEAFF. The CDR3 region has the DNA TGTGCCAGCAGTTTTCAGGGGGCGATGAACACTGAAGCTTTCTTT. This chain connects TRBV27 to TRBJ1-1, with 8 bases identical to TRBD1. J was trimmed by 0 bases and V by 3 bases; bases with no gene match: 3. Germline-derived CDR1 and CDR2 are MNHEY and SMNVEV (reference sequence). The CDR3 is 15 amino acids.

The chain recombines TRBV6-1 with TRBJ2-5; D is perhaps TRBD1 (6 bases). CDR1 is MNHNS, CDR2 SASEGT, per germline. This CDR3 is built from 15 residues. Deletions cut 3 bases from V and 3 bases from J, with 14 bases between. The CDR3 nucleotides read TGTGCCAGCAGTGAGGATCCTGACAGGAAAGAGACCCAGTACTTC. This codes for CASSEDPDRKETQYF.

The chain couples TRBV18 to TRBJ1-1, with D unresolved. V was clipped by 3 bases and J by 4 bases, with 18 bases between them. The CDR3 is 16 amino acids. Germline V gene lookup returns CDR1 KGHSH and CDR2 LQKENI. CDR3 amino acids: CASSPFALLEGTEAFF. In DNA form, the CDR3 reads TGTGCCAGCTCACCCTTCGCCCTCCTTGAGGGCACTGAAGCTTTCTTT.

The V and J genes are TRBV30 and TRBJ1-1, with D unresolved. The germline V gene encodes CDR1 GTSNPN and CDR2 SVGIG (reference sequence). The CDR3 is 13 residues long. Trimming removed 5 bases from V and 0 bases from J, with 10 bases in between. This chain's CDR3 is CAWVQDLNTEAFF. In DNA form, the CDR3 reads TGTGCCTGGGTCCAGGATCTGAACACTGAAGCTTTCTTT.

V and J are TRBV7-8 and TRBJ2-3; D not certain. V was pared by 5 bases and J by 2 bases, with 5 bases between. Per germline, CDR1 SGHVS and CDR2 FQNEAQ. The CDR3 spans 12 residues. The CDR3 loop is CASSPYTDTQYF. The CDR3 bases are TGTGCCAGCAGCCCGTACACAGATACGCAGTATTTT. Drawing the rest from reference TRBV7-8 and TRBJ2-3, the complete variable domain is GAGVSQSPRYKVAKRGQDVALRCDPISGHVSLFWYQQALGQGPEFLTYFQNEAQLDKSGLPSDRFFAERPEGSVSTLKIQRTQQEDSAVYLCASSPYTDTQYFGPGTRLTVL.

Of note for this clone: The identical CDR3 is also encoded by other nucleotide sequences in the sample. V gene TRBV4-1 combines with J gene TRBJ1-5; 7 bases fit TRBD1. Germline V gene lookup returns CDR1 MGHRA and CDR2 YSYEKL. J was trimmed by 7 bases and V by 4 bases; bases with no gene match: 10. The CDR3 consists of 15 residues. CDR3 amino acids: CASSLSDREGQPQHF. In DNA, the CDR3 is TGCGCCAGCAGCCTTTCAGACAGGGAAGGACAGCCCCAGCATTTT.

The DNA of the CDR3 is TGTGCCAGTTCCGAACAGGGAACTAATGAAAAACTGTTTTTT. Protein sequence: CASSEQGTNEKLFF. The chain links TRBV19 to TRBJ1-4; the D gene is possibly TRBD1 (6 bases). This CDR3 has 14 amino acids. In germline, CDR1 is LNHDA, CDR2 SQIVND (reference sequence). V lost 8 bases, J lost 1 base, and 11 bases lay in between.

The chain is built from TRBV28 and TRBJ1-1, with D hard to call. V was pared by 3 bases and J by 7 bases, with 12 bases between. Germline V gene lookup returns CDR1 MDHEN and CDR2 SYDVKM. The CDR3 length is 13 residues. CDR3: CASSFPARGEAFF. The CDR3 DNA reads as TGTGCCAGCAGTTTTCCCGCCCGGGGTGAAGCTTTCTTT. The complete variable domain, with remaining parts taken from reference TRBV28 and TRBJ1-1, reads DVKVTQSSRYLVKRTGEKVFLECVQDMDHENMFWYRQDPGLGLRLIYFSYDVKMKEKGDIPEGYSVSREKKERFSLILESASTNQTSMYLCASSFPARGEAFFGQGTRLTVV.

The chain has TRBV10-3 and TRBJ2-1, with a possible D match to TRBD2 (6 bases). The CDR3 loop spans 14 amino acids. V gave up 6 bases and J gave up 5 bases, with 14 bases separating them. The germline V gene encodes CDR1 ENHRY and CDR2 SYGVKD. DNA for the CDR3: TGTGCCATCAGGCGGGGTTTCTCGGACAATGAGCAGTTCTTC. Protein sequence: CAIRRGFSDNEQFF.

The chain has TRBV27 and TRBJ2-3, with 8 bases lining up with TRBD1. The germline CDR1 and CDR2 sequences are MNHEY and SMNVEV (reference sequence). The CDR3 loop spans 14 amino acids. Trimming cost V 4 bases and J 4 bases; bases outside gene matches: 4. The CDR3 DNA sequence: TGTGCCAGCAGTTCCAGGGGGCGGTCAGATACGCAGTATTTT. It codes for CASSSRGRSDTQYF.

The chain joins TRBV6-1 to TRBJ2-7, with TRBD1 identical over 7 bases. Germline V gene sequence: CDR1 MNHNS, CDR2 SASEGT. V lost 4 bases and J lost 2; bases outside the gene matches: 5. This CDR3 comprises 14 residues. The CDR3 region has the DNA TGTGCCAGCAGTGGTAACAGGGGAACCTACGAGCAGTACTTC. It yields the protein CASSGNRGTYEQYF.

CDR3 sequence (DNA): TGTGCCAGTAGTATCGGGGGGACTAGCGGGGGGCTACGGGATACGCAGTATTTT. Its protein product is CASSIGGTSGGLRDTQYF. The rearrangement joins TRBV19 to TRBJ2-3; TRBD2 agrees at 15 bases. The CDR3 consists of 18 residues. The germline V gene encodes CDR1 LNHDA and CDR2 SQIVND (reference sequence). Trimming took 3 bases from V and 6 from J; bases not matched to a gene: 10.

The V gene is TRBV5-1, the J gene TRBJ2-5, with 7 bases lining up with TRBD2. CDR3 length equals 17 residues. Trimming took 4 bases from V and 1 from J; bases not matched to a gene: 13. CDR1 and CDR2 from the germline V gene are SGHRS and YFSETQ. The CDR3 nucleotides are TGCGCCAGCAGCCCGACACCAGCGGGACTGAGCCAAGAGACCCAGTACTTC. It is translated as CASSPTPAGLSQETQYF.

The sample holds one count of this clone. The CDR3 DNA reads as TGTGCCAGCAGCGTAGCTCTGGCAGGGGTCGGCACTGAAGCTTTCTTT. It is translated as CASSVALAGVGTEAFF. The rearrangement uses TRBV9 and TRBJ1-1; maybe TRBD1 (6 bases). Germline values: CDR1 SGDLS, CDR2 YYNGEE. This CDR3 has 16 residues. Trimming took off 0 bases at V and 4 bases at J, with 16 bases between the two ends.